These 7 T cell receptor beta chains came from one sample sequenced in a study of T-cell reconstitution after alpha-beta-depleted transplantation in children. Using unique molecular identifiers, the investigators prepared the TCRbeta library. TCRdb analysed the PCR reads with MiXCR anew, one entry per CDR3 protein. This sample has 440,000 or so distinct CDR3 sequences, with approximately 42% found just once. The sequences come from PBMCs, collected before TCRalphabeta/CD19-depleted stem cell transplant. The receptors stem from a girl aged 2-9 years with aplastic anemia, due to receive a stem cell transplant.

This sequence joins TRBV7-6 and TRBJ1-2, with D tentatively TRBD1 (5 bases). Germline lookup yields CDR1 SGHVS and CDR2 FNYEAQ. This CDR3 spans 15 amino acids. Trimming shortened V by 5 bases and J by 6 bases, and 19 bases separated the two germline ends. The CDR3: CASSPRIQGWDGYTF. The CDR3 coding sequence is TGTGCCAGCAGCCCACGTATTCAGGGTTGGGATGGCTACACCTTC.

This clonotype was seen at least ten times. One end of the junction fails to match germline, which may point to a read error. The J gene is TRBJ2-3, the V gene TRBV5-1; D ambiguous. Looked up from germline, CDR1 is SGHRS and CDR2 is YFSETQ. CDR3 length equals 11 residues. The CDR3 is CASSSTDTQYF. DNA of the CDR3: TGTGCCAGCAGCTCCACAGATACGCAGTATTTT.

V usage is TRBV28 and J usage is TRBJ2-7, with 7 positions matching TRBD1. Germline values: CDR1 MDHEN, CDR2 SYDVKM. CDR3 size: 13 residues. Trimming cost V 7 bases and J 5 bases; bases outside gene matches: 8. In DNA form, the CDR3 reads TGTGCCAGCACCCGACAGGGATCTGACGAGCAGTACTTC. Translated: CASTRQGSDEQYF.

At least ten counts were recorded for this clonotype. The V and J genes are TRBV5-1 and TRBJ2-5; D gene uncertain. V was clipped by 0 bases and J by 0 bases, with 9 bases between them. Germline lookup yields CDR1 SGHRS and CDR2 YFSETQ. CDR3 length: 15 residues. CDR3 nucleotides: TGCGCCAGCAGCTTGGTACAAGGCAACCAAGAGACCCAGTACTTC. It yields the protein CASSLVQGNQETQYF.

CDR3 residues: CASSPLDRAGTGELFF. CDR3 nucleotide sequence: TGTGCCAGCAGCCCCCTCGACAGGGCAGGCACCGGGGAGCTGTTTTTT. The gene calls are TRBV5-6 and TRBJ2-2; 7 bases line up with TRBD1. The CDR3 consists of 16 residues. V lost 4 bases, J lost 4 bases, and 10 bases stayed unmatched. Looked up from germline, CDR1 is SGHDT and CDR2 is YYEEEE.

This clonotype appeared many times. The chain joins TRBV20-1 to TRBJ2-7; 10 bases map to TRBD2. The germline V gene encodes CDR1 DFQATT and CDR2 SNEGSKA (reference sequence). The CDR3 covers 15 residues. Trimming took 0 bases from V and 1 from J; bases not matched to a gene: 3. CDR3 loop: CSARDLTSGSYEQYF. DNA for the CDR3: TGCAGTGCTAGAGATTTGACTAGCGGGTCCTACGAGCAGTACTTC.

This clonotype has a count of ten or more. This chain links TRBV29-1 with TRBJ2-1, with D possibly matching TRBD1 (7 bases). V was cut by 4 bases and J by 4 bases, with 20 bases left in between. This CDR3 is built from 16 residues. From germline, CDR1 is SQVTM and CDR2 ANQGSEA. The CDR3 DNA is TGCAGCGTTGTTGGGGGGACAGACTCGCAATACAATGAGCAGTTCTTC. Its translation is CSVVGGTDSQYNEQFF.